Sequencing of this T cell receptor beta chain was carried out in a study of identifying expanded T cells in peripheral blood. General study points: Differentially abundant clones: about 1.2 between replicates, around 16 at around 14 days, 19 to 20 at four. Clone count variance between roughly 2-week samples rose with total template count.

As to this clone: As yet, its antigen is unknown.

Collection occurred without any documented infections or immune events in donors. TCRdb keeps only in-frame clones here, not all; method: immunoSEQ multiplex PCR. The repertoire includes approximately 79,000 clones, roughly 90% of them detected once, and roughly 3% sits in the top ten. Per the germline V gene, CDR1 is MDHEN and CDR2 is SYDVKM. The CDR3 covers 14 residues. Trimming removed 6 bases from V and 3 bases from J, with 12 bases in between. V gene TRBV28 combines with J gene TRBJ1-5, with D possibly matching TRBD1 (6 bases). This sequence originates from a person aged 18 to 70 in good health. What was sequenced was blood. CDR3 loop: CASRYTGNNQPQHF. Here the CDR3 DNA reads TGTGCCAGCAGGTATACAGGGAACAATCAGCCCCAGCATTTT.